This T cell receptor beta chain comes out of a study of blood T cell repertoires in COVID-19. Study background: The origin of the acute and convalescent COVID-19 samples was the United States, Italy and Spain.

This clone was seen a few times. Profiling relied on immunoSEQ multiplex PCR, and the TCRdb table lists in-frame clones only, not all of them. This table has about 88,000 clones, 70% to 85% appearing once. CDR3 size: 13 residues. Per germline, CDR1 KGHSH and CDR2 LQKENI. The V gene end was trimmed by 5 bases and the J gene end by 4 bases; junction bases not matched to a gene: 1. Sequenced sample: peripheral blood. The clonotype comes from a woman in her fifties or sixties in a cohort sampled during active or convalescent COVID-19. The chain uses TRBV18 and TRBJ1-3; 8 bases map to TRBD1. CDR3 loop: CASSGTGGNTIYF. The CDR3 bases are TGTGCCAGCTCAGGGACAGGAGGAAACACCATATATTTT.